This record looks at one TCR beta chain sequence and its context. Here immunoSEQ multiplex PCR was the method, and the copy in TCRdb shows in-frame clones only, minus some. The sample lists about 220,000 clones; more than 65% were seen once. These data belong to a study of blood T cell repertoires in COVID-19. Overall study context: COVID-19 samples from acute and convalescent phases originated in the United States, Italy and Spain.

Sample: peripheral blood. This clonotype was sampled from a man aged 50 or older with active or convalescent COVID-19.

The CDR3 protein is CASSPISGSNEQYF. The CDR3 nucleotides read TGTGCCAGCAGCCCCATCAGCGGGAGTAACGAGCAGTACTTC. The rearrangement links TRBV3-1 (or the pseudogene TRBV3-2) to TRBJ2-7; 8 positions match TRBD2. Trimming removed 4 bases from V and 5 bases from J; junction bases left unmatched: 7. CDR3 length: 14 amino acids. Per the germline V gene, CDR1 is LGHDT and CDR2 is YNNKEL (reference sequence).